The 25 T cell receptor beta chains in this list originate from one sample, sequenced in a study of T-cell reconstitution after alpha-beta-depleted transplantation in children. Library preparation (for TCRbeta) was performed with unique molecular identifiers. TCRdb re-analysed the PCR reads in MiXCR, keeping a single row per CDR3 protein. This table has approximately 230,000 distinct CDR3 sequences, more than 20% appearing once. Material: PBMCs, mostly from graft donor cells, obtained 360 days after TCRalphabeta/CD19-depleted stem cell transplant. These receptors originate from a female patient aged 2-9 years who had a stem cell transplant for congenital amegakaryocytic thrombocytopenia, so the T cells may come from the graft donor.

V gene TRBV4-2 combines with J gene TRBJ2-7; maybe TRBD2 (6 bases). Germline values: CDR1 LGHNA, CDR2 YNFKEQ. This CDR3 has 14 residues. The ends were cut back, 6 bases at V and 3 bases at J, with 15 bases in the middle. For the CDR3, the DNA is TGTGCCAGCAGAGATCTTGGGCGGGACTACGAGCAGTACTTC. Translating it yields CASRDLGRDYEQYF.

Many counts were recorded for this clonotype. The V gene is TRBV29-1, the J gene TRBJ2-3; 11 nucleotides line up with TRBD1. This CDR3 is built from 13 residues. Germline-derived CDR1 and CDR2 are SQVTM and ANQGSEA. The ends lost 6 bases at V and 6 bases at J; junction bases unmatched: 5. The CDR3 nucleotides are TGCAGCGTGGGGGACAGGGGGGCGGATACGCAGTATTTT. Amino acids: CSVGDRGADTQYF.

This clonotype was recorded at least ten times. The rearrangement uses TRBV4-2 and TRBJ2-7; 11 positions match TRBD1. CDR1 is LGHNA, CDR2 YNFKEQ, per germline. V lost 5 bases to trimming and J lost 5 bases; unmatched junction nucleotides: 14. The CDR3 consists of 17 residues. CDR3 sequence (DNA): TGTGCCAGCAGCAAGTTATTATTTGGACAGGGGGCCGACGAGCAGTACTTC. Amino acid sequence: CASSKLLFGQGADEQYF.

The CDR3 region has the DNA TGTGCCAGTAGTATACTGGGTACTGAAGCTTTCTTT. It translates to CASSILGTEAFF. The J gene is TRBJ1-1, the V gene TRBV19; the D is unclear. V lost 2 bases to trimming and J lost 5 bases, with 6 bases between them. Germline CDR1 is LNHDA and CDR2 is SQIVND (reference sequence). CDR3 length equals 12 residues.

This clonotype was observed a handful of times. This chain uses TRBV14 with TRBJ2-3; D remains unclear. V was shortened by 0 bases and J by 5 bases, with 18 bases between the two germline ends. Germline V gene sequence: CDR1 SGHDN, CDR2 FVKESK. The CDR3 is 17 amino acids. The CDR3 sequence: CASSQDIGSWAQDTQYF. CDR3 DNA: TGTGCCAGCAGCCAAGATATTGGATCGTGGGCACAAGATACGCAGTATTTT.

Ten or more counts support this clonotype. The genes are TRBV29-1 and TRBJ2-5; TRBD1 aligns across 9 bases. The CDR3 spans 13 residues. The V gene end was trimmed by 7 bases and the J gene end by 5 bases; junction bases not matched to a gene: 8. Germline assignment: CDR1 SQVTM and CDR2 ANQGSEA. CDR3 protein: CSAWTGVLETQYF. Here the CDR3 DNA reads TGCAGCGCTTGGACAGGGGTCTTGGAGACCCAGTACTTC. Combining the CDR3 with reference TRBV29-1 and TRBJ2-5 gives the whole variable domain SAVISQKPSRDICQRGTSLTIQCQVDSQVTMMFWYRQQPGQSLTLIATANQGSEATYESGFVIDKFPISRPNLTFSTLTVSNMSPEDSSIYLCSAWTGVLETQYFGPGTRLLVL.

The CDR3 spells CASSRGTGDLETQYF. The CDR3 DNA sequence: TGTGCCAGCAGCAGAGGGACAGGGGATTTGGAGACCCAGTACTTC. The rearrangement uses TRBV7-9 and TRBJ2-5; 10 positions agree with TRBD1. The CDR3 consists of 15 residues. V lost 5 bases and J lost 5; bases outside the gene matches: 8. Germline-derived CDR1 and CDR2 are SEHNR and FQNEAQ (reference sequence).

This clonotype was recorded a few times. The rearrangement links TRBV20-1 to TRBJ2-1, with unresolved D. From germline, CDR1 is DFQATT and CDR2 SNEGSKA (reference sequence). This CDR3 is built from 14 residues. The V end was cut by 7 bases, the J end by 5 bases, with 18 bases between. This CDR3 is CSVPPPTPHNEQFF. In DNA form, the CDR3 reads TGCAGTGTACCTCCGCCGACTCCCCACAATGAGCAGTTCTTC.

CDR3: CASRDRGVQETQYF. DNA of the CDR3: TGTGCCAGCAGGGACAGGGGCGTCCAAGAGACCCAGTACTTC. The chain employs TRBV25-1 and TRBJ2-5; TRBD1 aligns across 9 bases. The CDR3 has 14 amino acids. Germline V gene data show CDR1 as MGHDK and CDR2 as SYGVNS. Losses at the gene ends were 6 bases for V and 1 base for J; bases not matched to a gene: 3.

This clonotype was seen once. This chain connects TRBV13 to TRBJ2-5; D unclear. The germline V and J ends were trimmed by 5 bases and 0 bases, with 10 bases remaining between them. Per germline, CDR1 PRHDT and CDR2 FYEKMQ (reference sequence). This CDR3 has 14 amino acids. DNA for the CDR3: TGTGCCAGCAGCGTCCGACCCAACCAAGAGACCCAGTACTTC. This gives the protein CASSVRPNQETQYF.

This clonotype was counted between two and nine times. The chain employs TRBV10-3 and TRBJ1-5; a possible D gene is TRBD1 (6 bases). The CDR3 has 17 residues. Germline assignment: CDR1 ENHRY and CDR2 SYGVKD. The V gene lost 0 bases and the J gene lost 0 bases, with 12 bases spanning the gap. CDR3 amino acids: CAISESGGGDSNQPQHF. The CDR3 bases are TGTGCCATCAGTGAGTCAGGGGGGGGTGATAGCAATCAGCCCCAGCATTTT.

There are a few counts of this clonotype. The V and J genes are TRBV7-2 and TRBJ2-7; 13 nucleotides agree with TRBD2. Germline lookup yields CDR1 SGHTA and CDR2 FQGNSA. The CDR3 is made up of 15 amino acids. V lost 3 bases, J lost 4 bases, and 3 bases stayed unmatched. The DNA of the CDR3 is TGTGCCAGCAGCTTCACTAGCGGGGGGGCTTACGAGCAGTACTTC. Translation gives CASSFTSGGAYEQYF.

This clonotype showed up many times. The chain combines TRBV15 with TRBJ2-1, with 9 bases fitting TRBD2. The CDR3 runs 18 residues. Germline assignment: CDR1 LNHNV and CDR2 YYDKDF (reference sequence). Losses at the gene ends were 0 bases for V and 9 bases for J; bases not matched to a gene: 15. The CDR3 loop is CATSRDVRSGGRAAEQFF. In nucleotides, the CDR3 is TGTGCCACCAGCAGAGATGTTAGAAGCGGCGGGAGGGCCGCTGAGCAGTTCTTC.

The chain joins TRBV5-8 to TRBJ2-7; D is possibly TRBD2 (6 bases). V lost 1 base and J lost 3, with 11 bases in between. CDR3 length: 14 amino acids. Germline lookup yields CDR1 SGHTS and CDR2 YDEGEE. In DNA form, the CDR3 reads TGTGCCAGCAGCTTGAGGGGACTTAGCTACGAGCAGTACTTC. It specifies CASSLRGLSYEQYF. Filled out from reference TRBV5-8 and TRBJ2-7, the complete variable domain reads EAGVTQSPTHLIKTRGQQATLRCSPISGHTSVYWYQQALGLGLQFLLWYDEGEERNRGNFPPRFSGRQFPNYSSELNVNALELEDSALYLCASSLRGLSYEQYFGPGTRLTVT.

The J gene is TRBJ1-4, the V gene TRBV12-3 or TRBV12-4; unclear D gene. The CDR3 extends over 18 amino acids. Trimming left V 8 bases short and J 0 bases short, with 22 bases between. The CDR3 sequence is CASALRTEHIATNEKLFF. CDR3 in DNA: TGTGCCAGCGCCCTTAGGACCGAGCATATCGCAACTAATGAAAAACTGTTTTTT.

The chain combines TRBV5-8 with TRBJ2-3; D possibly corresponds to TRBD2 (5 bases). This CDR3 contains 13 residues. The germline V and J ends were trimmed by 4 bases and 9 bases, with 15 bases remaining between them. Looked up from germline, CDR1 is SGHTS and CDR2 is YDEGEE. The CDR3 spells CASSGVPGKTQYF. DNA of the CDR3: TGTGCCAGCAGCGGTGTTCCGGGGAAGACGCAGTATTTT. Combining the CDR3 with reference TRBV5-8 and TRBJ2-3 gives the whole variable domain EAGVTQSPTHLIKTRGQQATLRCSPISGHTSVYWYQQALGLGLQFLLWYDEGEERNRGNFPPRFSGRQFPNYSSELNVNALELEDSALYLCASSGVPGKTQYFGPGTRLTVL.

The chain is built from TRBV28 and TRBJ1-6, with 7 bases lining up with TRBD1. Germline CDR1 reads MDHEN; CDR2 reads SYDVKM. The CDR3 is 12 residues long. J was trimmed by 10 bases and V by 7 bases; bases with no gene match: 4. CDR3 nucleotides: TGTGCCAGCAACTACAGGGGATCACCCCTCCACTTT. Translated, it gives CASNYRGSPLHF. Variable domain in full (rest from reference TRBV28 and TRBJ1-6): DVKVTQSSRYLVKRTGEKVFLECVQDMDHENMFWYRQDPGLGLRLIYFSYDVKMKEKGDIPEGYSVSREKKERFSLILESASTNQTSMYLCASNYRGSPLHFGNGTRLTVT.

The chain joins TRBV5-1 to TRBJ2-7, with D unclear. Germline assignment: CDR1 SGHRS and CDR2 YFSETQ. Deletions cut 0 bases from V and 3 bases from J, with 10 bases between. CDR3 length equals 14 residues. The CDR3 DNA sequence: TGCGCCAGCAGCTTGGCACTCGGTTTCTACGAGCAGTACTTC. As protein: CASSLALGFYEQYF.

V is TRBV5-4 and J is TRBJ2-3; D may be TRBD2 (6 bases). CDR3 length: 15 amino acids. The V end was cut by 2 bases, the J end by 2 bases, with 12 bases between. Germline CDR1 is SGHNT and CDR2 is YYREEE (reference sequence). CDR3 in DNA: TGTGCCAGCAGCTTTAAAGCGGGTTTCACAGATACGCAGTATTTT. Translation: CASSFKAGFTDTQYF.

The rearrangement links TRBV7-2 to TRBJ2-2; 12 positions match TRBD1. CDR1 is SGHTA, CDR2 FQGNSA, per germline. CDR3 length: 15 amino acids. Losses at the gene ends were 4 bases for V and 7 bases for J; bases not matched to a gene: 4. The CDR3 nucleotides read TGTGCCAGCAGCTCCGGGACAGGGGGCATCGGGGAGCTGTTTTTT. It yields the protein CASSSGTGGIGELFF.

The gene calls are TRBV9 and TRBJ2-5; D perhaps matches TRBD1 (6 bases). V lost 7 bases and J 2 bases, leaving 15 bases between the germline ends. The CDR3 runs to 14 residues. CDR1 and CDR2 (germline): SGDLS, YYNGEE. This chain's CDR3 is CASGRDIKQETQYF. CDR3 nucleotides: TGTGCCAGCGGACGGGACATAAAGCAAGAGACCCAGTACTTC.

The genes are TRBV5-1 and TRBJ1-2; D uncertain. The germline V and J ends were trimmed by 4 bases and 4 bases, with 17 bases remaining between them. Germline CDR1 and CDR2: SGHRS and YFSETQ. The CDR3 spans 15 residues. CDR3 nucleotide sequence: TGCGCCAGCAGCCTGGAGAGTGGAGCTGCCTATGGCTACACCTTC. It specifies CASSLESGAAYGYTF.

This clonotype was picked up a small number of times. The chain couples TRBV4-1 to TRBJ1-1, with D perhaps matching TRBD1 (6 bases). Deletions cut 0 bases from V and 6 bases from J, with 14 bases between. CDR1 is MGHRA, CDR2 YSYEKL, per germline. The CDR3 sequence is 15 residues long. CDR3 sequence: CASSQEWAGAPEAFF. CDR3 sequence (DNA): TGCGCCAGCAGCCAAGAATGGGCGGGGGCTCCTGAAGCTTTCTTT.

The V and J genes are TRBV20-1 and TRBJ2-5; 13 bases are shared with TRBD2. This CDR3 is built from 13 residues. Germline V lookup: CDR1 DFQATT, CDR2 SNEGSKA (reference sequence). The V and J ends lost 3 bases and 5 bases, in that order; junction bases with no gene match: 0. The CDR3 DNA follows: TGCAGTGCTAGGACTAGCGGGGGGGAGACCCAGTACTTC. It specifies CSARTSGGETQYF.

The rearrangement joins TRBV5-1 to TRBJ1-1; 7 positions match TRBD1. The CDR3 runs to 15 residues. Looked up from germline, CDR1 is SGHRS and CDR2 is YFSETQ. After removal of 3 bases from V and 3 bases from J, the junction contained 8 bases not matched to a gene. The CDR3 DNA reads TGCGCCAGCAGCTGGGTGACAGGGCTGGACACTGAAGCTTTCTTT. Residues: CASSWVTGLDTEAFF. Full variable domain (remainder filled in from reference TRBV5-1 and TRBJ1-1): KAGVTQTPRYLIKTRGQQVTLSCSPISGHRSVSWYQQTPGQGLQFLFEYFSETQRNKGNFPGRFSGRQFSNSRSEMNVSTLELGDSALYLCASSWVTGLDTEAFFGQGTRLTVV.